The rows below give T cell receptor beta chains drawn from one sample of a study of T-cell memory formation after mild COVID-19. Each CDR3 protein is one row after TCRdb ran MiXCR on the 5' RACE reads. Of under 250,000 distinct CDR3 sequences in the sample, 15% were seen once. The source material was PBMCs or a T cell subset sorted from them (not recorded which). All receptors derive from an adult woman who had mild COVID-19 (a few samples of this study predate the infection). Cell type and time point are not known. The CDR3 runs from the conserved cysteine through the conserved F or W. The D gene is left open where the match is weak. The listing skips clone size in some rows; elsewhere it reads once, few, many or a size class.

15	NA	TRBV9	TRBJ1-1	NA	CASSATGTGNTEAFF	TGTGCCAGCAGCGCCACCGGGACGGGGAACACTGAAGCTTTCTTT
13	many	TRBV5-1	TRBJ2-1	NA	CASSTRSFNEQFF	TGCGCCAGCAGCACCAGATCTTTCAATGAGCAGTTCTTC
13	NA	TRBV5-1	TRBJ2-7	NA	CASSAGLSYEQYF	TGCGCCAGCAGCGCGGGACTCTCCTACGAGCAGTACTTC
15	few	TRBV5-1	TRBJ1-1	NA	CASSPRDTRGTEAFF	TGCGCCAGCAGCCCGAGGGACACCCGGGGAACTGAAGCTTTCTTT
16	NA	TRBV5-4	TRBJ2-5	NA	CASSRGGGAAGETQYF	TGTGCCAGCAGCCGTGGGGGCGGGGCGGCGGGGGAGACCCAGTACTTC
15	many	TRBV18	TRBJ2-7	TRBD1	CASSPTGTGRSGQYF	TGTGCCAGCTCGCCTACCGGGACAGGCCGCTCCGGGCAGTACTTC
13	NA	TRBV12-3/TRBV12-4	TRBJ2-7	NA	CASSFARDYEQYF	TGTGCCAGCAGTTTCGCCCGAGACTACGAGCAGTACTTC
14	few	TRBV24-1	TRBJ2-3	NA	CATSDLQSWDTQYF	TGTGCCACCAGTGATTTGCAATCCTGGGATACGCAGTATTTT
10	NA	TRBV10-1	TRBJ2-5	NA	CASFKETQYF	TGCGCCAGCTTTAAGGAGACCCAGTACTTC
13	few	TRBV5-1	TRBJ1-1	NA	CAIQWGRPPVAFF	TGCGCCATTCAATGGGGGCGGCCCCCGGTGGCTTTCTTT
14	few	TRBV12-3/TRBV12-4	TRBJ2-5	NA	CASSRGGPGETQYF	TGTGCCAGCAGTCGAGGGGGGCCTGGGGAGACCCAGTACTTC
11	few	TRBV29-1	TRBJ1-1	TRBD1	CSVTGVTEAFF	TGCAGCGTCACAGGGGTGACTGAAGCTTTCTTT
14	few	TRBV18	TRBJ2-1	NA	CASSPSGSYNEQFF	TGTGCCAGCTCACCAAGCGGGTCCTACAATGAGCAGTTCTTC
14	many	TRBV3-1	TRBJ2-3	TRBD2	CASSHRGVTDTQYF	TGTGCCAGCAGCCATCGGGGGGTCACAGATACGCAGTATTTT
18	few	TRBV11-2	TRBJ2-3	NA	CASSLVAAGAGATDTQYF	TGTGCCAGCAGCTTAGTCGCCGCGGGGGCGGGAGCCACAGATACGCAGTATTTT
10	few	TRBV30	TRBJ2-1	NA	CAWSVNEQFF	TGTGCCTGGAGTGTCAATGAGCAGTTCTTC
13	few	TRBV20-1	TRBJ1-6	NA	CSAKLGTNSPLHF	TGCAGTGCGAAATTGGGGACCAATTCACCCCTCCACTTT
20	few	TRBV7-8	TRBJ2-3	TRBD1	CASSSTPILVDRGPADTQYF	TGTGCCAGCAGTTCGACCCCCATCCTCGTGGACAGGGGGCCCGCAGATACGCAGTATTTT
14	NA	TRBV6-1	TRBJ1-2	NA	CASSEASRNYGYTF	TGTGCCAGCAGTGAAGCTAGTCGGAACTATGGCTACACCTTC
14	many	TRBV7-9	TRBJ1-2	NA	CASSLDLNIYGYTF	TGTGCCAGCAGCTTGGACCTAAATATCTATGGCTACACCTTC
13	NA	TRBV6-2/TRBV6-3	TRBJ2-7	NA	CEVSRGHTYEQYF	TGTGAAGTCTCTAGAGGCCACACCTACGAGCAGTACTTC
16	few	TRBV11-1	TRBJ2-7	TRBD1	CASSSRTGGFPYEQYF	TGTGCCAGCAGCTCCCGGACAGGGGGTTTCCCCTACGAGCAGTACTTC
13	few	TRBV20-1	TRBJ1-1	NA	CSVPFSGYTEAFF	TGCAGTGTCCCCTTCTCAGGGTATACTGAAGCTTTCTTT
14	many	TRBV7-9	TRBJ2-7	NA	CASSLDVSSYEQYF	TGTGCCAGCAGCTTAGATGTAAGCTCCTACGAGCAGTACTTC
16	few	TRBV19	TRBJ2-3	NA	CASSRRTPVLADTQYF	TGTGCCAGTAGTAGGAGGACGCCGGTGTTGGCAGATACGCAGTATTTT
10	many	TRBV7-9	TRBJ2-5	NA	CASGQETQYF	TGTGCCAGCGGCCAAGAGACCCAGTACTTC
14	few	TRBV27	TRBJ2-4	NA	CASSLVGAKNIQYF	TGTGCCAGCAGTTTGGTAGGGGCCAAAAACATTCAGTACTTC
15	NA	TRBV5-4	TRBJ2-7	TRBD2	CASSLALAGAYEQYF	TGTGCCAGCAGCTTGGCCCTAGCGGGGGCCTACGAGCAGTACTTC
15	many	TRBV7-2	TRBJ2-5	NA	CASSQRTGRVETQYF	TGTGCCAGCAGCCAACGGACAGGGAGGGTAGAGACCCAGTACTTC
14	few	TRBV7-8	TRBJ1-2	NA	CASSSSGTNYGYTF	TGTGCCAGCAGCTCCTCCGGTACTAACTATGGCTACACCTTC
14	few	TRBV2	TRBJ2-1	TRBD2	CASSPPGLGNEQFF	TGTGCCAGCAGTCCACCGGGACTAGGCAATGAGCAGTTCTTC
12	NA	TRBV7-2	TRBJ1-6	NA	CASSFMGIPPIF	TGTGCCAGCAGCTTTATGGGGATCCCCCCGATATTT
17	few	TRBV5-5	TRBJ2-2	TRBD2	CASSLVLAGIQTGELFF	TGTGCCAGCAGCTTGGTTTTAGCGGGGATCCAGACCGGGGAGCTGTTTTTT
17	many	TRBV7-2	TRBJ1-5	NA	CASSLSPGLYSNQPQHF	TGTGCCAGCAGCTTATCTCCGGGGCTATATAGCAATCAGCCCCAGCATTTT
13	NA	TRBV20-1	TRBJ1-1	TRBD1	CSATGETSTEAFF	TGCAGCGCGACAGGGGAGACTTCCACTGAAGCTTTCTTT
15	NA	TRBV4-3	TRBJ2-2	NA	CASSQDTANTGELFF	TGCGCCAGCAGCCAAGATACTGCGAACACCGGGGAGCTGTTTTTT
14	NA	TRBV6-5	TRBJ2-7	NA	CASRPLGQRYEQYF	TGTGCCAGCAGACCCCTGGGACAACGGTACGAGCAGTACTTC
17	NA	TRBV14	TRBJ1-6	NA	CASSQDITHRLGSPLHF	TGTGCCAGCAGCCAAGATATAACCCACCGACTGGGATCACCCCTCCACTTT
16	NA	TRBV5-1	TRBJ2-7	TRBD1	CASSSTRTGGSREQYF	TGCGCCAGCAGCTCAACGAGAACAGGGGGCTCGCGCGAGCAGTACTTC
15	few	TRBV4-1	TRBJ1-2	NA	CASSQAAGVNYGYTF	TGCGCCAGCAGCCAAGCGGCAGGGGTCAACTATGGCTACACCTTC
13	NA	TRBV7-9	TRBJ2-3	NA	CASIRGSTDTQYF	TGTGCCAGCATTCGCGGGAGCACAGATACGCAGTATTTT
19	many	TRBV7-9	TRBJ2-5	TRBD2	CASSPHRGLAGGPRETQYF	TGTGCCAGCAGCCCACATCGGGGACTAGCGGGAGGTCCCAGAGAGACCCAGTACTTC